Listed here are 6 T cell receptor beta chains from one sample, sequenced in a study of shared clonotypes between healthy human individuals. TCRdb keeps only in-frame clones here, not all; method: immunoSEQ multiplex PCR. Of more than 2,000,000 clones listed, 85% to 95% are singletons. The sequencing input was naive CD4+ T cells from PBMCs. Subset: CD45RA+ positively selected. Receptors were obtained from a man younger than 30 in good health. Some clones in this sample may be carry-over from other donors' samples.

This chain uses TRBV5-1 with TRBJ2-1; the match to TRBD2 covers 12 bases. Germline V gene lookup returns CDR1 SGHRS and CDR2 YFSETQ. This CDR3 has 14 amino acids. Germline trimming cut 3 bases from V and 9 bases from J; bases unmatched to any gene: 4. The CDR3, as DNA: TGCGCCAGCAGCTCGACTAGCGGGAGTGGTGAGCAGTTCTTC. Translated: CASSSTSGSGEQFF.

The V gene is TRBV10-3, the J gene TRBJ2-7, with TRBD1 identical over 9 bases. This CDR3 is built from 15 residues. From germline, CDR1 is ENHRY and CDR2 SYGVKD. V was clipped by 5 bases and J by 0 bases; unmatched bases: 5. This CDR3 is CAISSGQGYSYEQYF. The CDR3 DNA is TGTGCCATCAGTTCTGGACAGGGGTACTCCTACGAGCAGTACTTC.

This clone was seen a single time. J is TRBJ2-7 and V is TRBV5-1; no clear D. V lost 4 bases and J lost 6, with 11 bases in between. Per the germline V gene, CDR1 is SGHRS and CDR2 is YFSETQ. CDR3 length: 12 amino acids. The CDR3 nucleotides read TGCGCCAGCAGCCCCAGTGTTGGCGAGCAGTACTTC. This gives the protein CASSPSVGEQYF.

The chain has TRBV6-5 and TRBJ1-1; perhaps TRBD1 as D (5 bases). Germline CDR1 reads MNHEY; CDR2 reads SVGAGI. Trimming took 7 bases from V and 2 from J, leaving 17 bases between them. This CDR3 has 15 residues. This chain's CDR3 is CASITAGGRNTEAFF. As DNA, the CDR3 is TGTGCCAGCATCACAGCGGGGGGACGAAACACTGAAGCTTTCTTT.

This clone was counted once. V gene TRBV27 combines with J gene TRBJ2-1, with 8 bases identical to TRBD2. V was clipped by 2 bases and J by 8 bases; unmatched bases: 8. CDR3 size: 15 residues. Germline values: CDR1 MNHEY, CDR2 SMNVEV (reference sequence). The CDR3 here is CASSLVAGFGHEQFF. CDR3 bases: TGTGCCAGCAGTTTAGTAGCGGGATTCGGTCATGAGCAGTTCTTC.

This clone was recorded once. The V call is TRBV7-2, the J call TRBJ2-5, with D tentatively TRBD2 (7 bases). CDR3 length: 19 amino acids. V lost 7 bases and J 7 bases, leaving 34 bases between the germline ends. The germline CDR1 and CDR2 sequences are SGHTA and FQGNSA. The CDR3 here is CASTRYPGHREGGRATQYF. The CDR3, as DNA: TGTGCCAGCACTCGGTACCCGGGGCACAGGGAGGGTGGGAGAGCGACCCAGTACTTC.